This T cell receptor beta chain was identified during a study of T-cell reconstitution after alpha-beta-depleted transplantation in children. Molecular barcoding with unique molecular identifiers was used for the TCRbeta library. TCRdb fed the PCR reads into MiXCR, producing one record per CDR3 protein. The repertoire has around 93,000 distinct CDR3 sequences, 7% to 10% of them found once; the top ten carry about 7%. This clonotype was counted ten times or more. Unmatched junction bases numbered 9, after V lost 2 bases and J lost 7 bases. The CDR3 runs to 15 residues. This TCR derives from a human donor who donated a stem cell graft to a child with congenital amegakaryocytic thrombocytopenia. The sequenced sample was PBMCs from the stem cell graft donor, obtained from the stem cell graft. J is TRBJ2-3 and V is TRBV12-3 or TRBV12-4; 7 bases line up with TRBD1. Written as DNA, the CDR3 is TGTGCCAGCAGTTTAAGGGACAGTGTAATGTATACGCAGTATTTT. Its protein is CASSLRDSVMYTQYF.